The source of this T cell receptor (beta chain) is a study of cytomegalovirus exposure and HLA in healthy donors. V shed 6 bases and J 5 bases; nucleotides not matched to a gene: 6. Germline CDR1 is LNHDA and CDR2 is SQIVND (reference sequence). This CDR3 has 14 residues. The PCR used 60 Vbeta and 13 Jbeta primers. TCRdb's copy holds only in-frame clones and misses some; the assay was immunoSEQ multiplex PCR. The data contain about 190,000 clones, roughly 77% of them seen just once; the ten biggest clones take up about 1.4%. The sequenced material came from PBMCs. The V and J genes are TRBV19 and TRBJ2-5; 10 bases fit TRBD2. The TCR sequence derives from a woman aged 45-65 years in good health and CMV-seronegative. Here the CDR3 reads CASRASGSGETQYF. The CDR3, as DNA: TGTGCCAGTAGGGCTAGCGGGAGCGGGGAGACCCAGTACTTC.